This TCR beta chain was recorded in a study of blood T cells in healthy people across ages. Findings and caveats of the study: Among long-lived donors, naive CD4+ cells were more numerous and diversity higher than in aged donors.

With regard to this clonotype: Its antigen is unknown.

Donors were healthy Caucasian individuals from Russia aged about 6 to 90. A sample-barcoded 5' primer and a J-beta primer mix were used in a second PCR of roughly 6 to 11 cycles. TCRdb redid the calling of the 5' RACE reads with MiXCR, one entry per CDR3 protein. This sample has hundreds of thousands of distinct CDR3 sequences, with about 62% found just once. What was sequenced was blood. The TCR comes from a young man in good health.

The CDR3 reads CANRKGGLNTEAFF. CDR3 bases: TGTGCCAACCGAAAGGGAGGGCTGAACACTGAAGCTTTCTTT. V and J are TRBV28 and TRBJ1-1; D remains unclear. Germline loops: CDR1 MDHEN, CDR2 SYDVKM. CDR3 length: 14 residues. V was clipped by 10 bases and J by 0 bases, with 15 bases between them.